These 28 T cell receptor beta chains were all obtained from the same sample, sequenced in a study of cytomegalovirus exposure and HLA in healthy donors. Clones were read by immunoSEQ multiplex PCR, and TCRdb kept only the in-frame ones, dropping some. The data show more than 300,000 clones, 86% seen once. Sequenced: PBMCs. Receptors originate from a woman in her late teens or twenties in good health and CMV-seronegative.

J is TRBJ2-3 and V is TRBV6-5, with D maybe TRBD2 (6 bases). The CDR3 loop spans 15 amino acids. The V gene's germline CDR1 is MNHEY and CDR2 SVGAGI. Trimming cost V 8 bases and J 1 base, with 16 bases left between them. CDR3 protein: CASGMEGFGTDTQYF. CDR3 coding DNA: TGTGCCAGCGGCATGGAGGGGTTCGGCACAGATACGCAGTATTTT.

The V call is TRBV28, the J call TRBJ2-7, with a possible D match to TRBD2 (6 bases). The CDR3 spans 14 residues. Deletions cut 2 bases from V and 6 bases from J, with 14 bases between. The germline V gene encodes CDR1 MDHEN and CDR2 SYDVKM. CDR3 DNA sequence: TGTGCCAGCAGTTTAGGAGGGGCTGGCAGCGAGCAGTACTTC. It codes for CASSLGGAGSEQYF.

The chain joins TRBV27 to TRBJ2-7; tentative D call: TRBD2 (6 bases). Germline V gene sequence: CDR1 MNHEY, CDR2 SMNVEV (reference sequence). The CDR3 is made up of 20 amino acids. Trimming removed 1 base from V and 1 base from J, with 26 bases in between. The CDR3 protein is CASSLFGRELGRETSYEQYF. In nucleotides, the CDR3 is TGTGCCAGCAGTTTATTTGGACGGGAGTTAGGCAGGGAGACATCCTACGAGCAGTACTTC.

The chain combines TRBV7-9 with TRBJ2-4; TRBD1 aligns across 8 bases. V shed 4 bases and J 0 bases; nucleotides not matched to a gene: 5. This CDR3 is built from 16 residues. Germline assignment: CDR1 SEHNR and CDR2 FQNEAQ (reference sequence). DNA for the CDR3: TGTGCCAGCAGCTCCGGACAGGGAATAGCCAAAAACATTCAGTACTTC. Amino acids: CASSSGQGIAKNIQYF.

J is TRBJ2-7 and V is TRBV27, with TRBD2 matching over 10 bases. CDR3 size: 15 residues. Trimming took 2 bases from V and 2 from J; bases not matched to a gene: 3. CDR1 MNHEY and CDR2 SMNVEV come from the germline V gene (reference sequence). The CDR3 here is CASSLRLAGAYEQYF. The DNA for the CDR3 is TGTGCCAGCAGTTTACGGCTAGCGGGAGCCTACGAGCAGTACTTC.

The V call is TRBV5-1, the J call TRBJ2-7; 8 bases fit TRBD1. Germline CDR1 and CDR2: SGHRS and YFSETQ. The CDR3 loop spans 16 amino acids. Trimming at V came to 0 bases and at J to 3 bases, leaving 8 bases not matched to a gene. CDR3: CASSLGGTGGIYEQYF. CDR3 sequence (DNA): TGCGCCAGCAGCTTGGGAGGGACAGGCGGTATCTACGAGCAGTACTTC. Drawing the rest from reference TRBV5-1 and TRBJ2-7, the complete variable domain is KAGVTQTPRYLIKTRGQQVTLSCSPISGHRSVSWYQQTPGQGLQFLFEYFSETQRNKGNFPGRFSGRQFSNSRSEMNVSTLELGDSALYLCASSLGGTGGIYEQYFGPGTRLTVT.

The CDR3 DNA reads as TGTGCCAGCAGTGCCGGGACAGGGTGGGAACAGCCCCAGCATTTT. This encodes CASSAGTGWEQPQHF. J is TRBJ1-5 and V is TRBV2, with 9 bases that match TRBD1. The J segment lost 7 bases and the V segment lost 4 bases, leaving 8 bases of the junction unmatched. CDR3 length: 15 residues. Germline lookup yields CDR1 SNHLY and CDR2 FYNNEI.

The chain combines TRBV7-7 with TRBJ2-5, with D perhaps TRBD2 (6 bases). The CDR3 sequence is 13 residues long. V dropped 5 bases and J dropped 5 bases, with 12 bases sitting between them. In germline, CDR1 is SSHAT, CDR2 FNYEAQ (reference sequence). The CDR3: CASSEGRRETQYF. The CDR3 coding sequence is TGTGCCAGCAGCGAAGGGAGGCGGGAGACCCAGTACTTC.

The chain couples TRBV7-9 to TRBJ1-2; 7 positions match TRBD1. V lost 10 bases to trimming and J lost 8 bases; unmatched junction nucleotides: 16. CDR1 SEHNR and CDR2 FQNEAQ come from the germline V gene (reference sequence). The CDR3 is 14 residues long. In DNA form, the CDR3 reads TGTGCCACCTCAGTAACACAGGGGCTTGAAGGCTACACCTTC. Its protein product is CATSVTQGLEGYTF.

The V and J genes are TRBV6-5 and TRBJ1-1; perhaps TRBD1 as D (6 bases). CDR3 length: 13 amino acids. The V gene's germline CDR1 is MNHEY and CDR2 SVGAGI. V lost 7 bases and J lost 4, with 13 bases in between. CDR3 sequence reads: CASTKLGGTEAFF. The CDR3 bases are TGTGCCAGCACTAAGTTAGGGGGCACTGAAGCTTTCTTT.

This chain joins TRBV27 and TRBJ2-7; the D gene is possibly TRBD1 (6 bases). From germline, CDR1 is MNHEY and CDR2 SMNVEV (reference sequence). The CDR3 has 18 residues. V was trimmed by 2 bases and J by 2 bases, leaving 22 bases between them. CDR3 in DNA: TGTGCCAGCAGTTTAGAGTCAGGGGCGAATTCGGCCACCTACGAGCAGTACTTC. It yields the protein CASSLESGANSATYEQYF.

The rearrangement links TRBV4-1 to TRBJ2-4; TRBD2 aligns across 13 bases. With V trimmed by 6 bases and J by 0 bases, 5 bases remained unmatched. The CDR3 runs to 17 residues. Germline V gene lookup returns CDR1 MGHRA and CDR2 YSYEKL. The DNA of the CDR3 is TGCGCCAGCAGGAGACTAGCGGGAGGATCAGCCAAAAACATTCAGTACTTC. Amino acids: CASRRLAGGSAKNIQYF.

The J gene is TRBJ2-3, the V gene TRBV4-3, with D unclear. CDR1 and CDR2 from the germline V gene are LGHNA and YSLEER. The CDR3 covers 13 residues. With 3 bases removed from V and 6 bases from J, the gap between germline ends came to 10 bases. The CDR3 DNA is TGCGCCAGCAGCCAGGCCCCAATGGATACGCAGTATTTT. This sequence encodes CASSQAPMDTQYF.

This clone has only a few counts. The rearrangement joins TRBV4-3 to TRBJ1-5, with D tentatively TRBD1 (6 bases). This CDR3 is built from 15 residues. V dropped 0 bases and J dropped 5 bases, with 11 bases sitting between them. Germline CDR1 and CDR2: LGHNA and YSLEER. For the CDR3, the DNA is TGCGCCAGCAGCCAAGATCGGGGGGCCCATCAGCCCCAGCATTTT. Protein: CASSQDRGAHQPQHF.

The rearrangement links TRBV4-1 to TRBJ2-3, with TRBD2 matching over 7 bases. V shed 1 base and J 5 bases; nucleotides not matched to a gene: 12. Germline-derived CDR1 and CDR2 are MGHRA and YSYEKL. The CDR3 consists of 17 residues. The CDR3 DNA reads as TGCGCCAGCAGCCAAGCGGTTGCGGCGGGAGCGGGAGATACGCAGTATTTT. Translated, it gives CASSQAVAAGAGDTQYF.

The chain joins TRBV4-3 to TRBJ2-7, with 7 bases aligning to TRBD1. J gave up 0 bases and V 0 bases, and 5 bases lay outside the gene matches. The CDR3 has 16 residues. The germline gives CDR1 LGHNA, CDR2 YSLEER. CDR3 DNA sequence: TGCGCCAGCAGCCAAGATCCACAGGGGAGCTCCTACGAGCAGTACTTC. It yields the protein CASSQDPQGSSYEQYF.

The V gene is TRBV13, the J gene TRBJ1-1; D might be TRBD1 (5 bases). Trimming pared 5 bases from V and 3 bases from J, leaving 13 bases between. Looked up from germline, CDR1 is PRHDT and CDR2 is FYEKMQ (reference sequence). This CDR3 region has 14 residues. The CDR3 reads CASSVTDYYTEAFF. In nucleotides, the CDR3 is TGTGCCAGCAGCGTGACAGATTACTACACTGAAGCTTTCTTT.

On this clone itself: The same CDR3 can be traced to other DNA sequences in this sample. The chain has TRBV5-1 and TRBJ1-2, with 8 bases lining up with TRBD1. CDR1 and CDR2 from the germline V gene are SGHRS and YFSETQ. The ends lost 0 bases at V and 6 bases at J; junction bases unmatched: 4. This CDR3 is built from 14 residues. CDR3 coding DNA: TGCGCCAGCAGCTTGGCGGGGACAGGCGATGGCTACACCTTC. It specifies CASSLAGTGDGYTF.

The V gene is TRBV7-3, the J gene TRBJ2-1, with 7 bases aligning to TRBD2. This CDR3 has 13 amino acids. The V gene end was trimmed by 5 bases and the J gene end by 13 bases; junction bases not matched to a gene: 11. The germline V gene has CDR1 SGHTA and CDR2 FQGTGA. CDR3 in amino acids: CASSPGPGLHQFF. The CDR3 DNA sequence: TGTGCCAGCAGCCCAGGACCGGGACTACACCAGTTCTTC.

V usage is TRBV7-2 and J usage is TRBJ1-3; maybe TRBD1 (6 bases). The germline V gene has CDR1 SGHTA and CDR2 FQGNSA. Between the trimmed V and J ends, which lost 1 base and 8 bases, there was a span of 12 bases. The CDR3 has 14 residues. Here the CDR3 reads CASSLVQGTDTIYF. As DNA, the CDR3 is TGTGCCAGCAGCTTAGTGCAGGGGACGGACACCATATATTTT.

CDR3 in amino acids: CASQASVATYNEQFF. The DNA of the CDR3 is TGTGCCAGTCAAGCGTCGGTGGCTACCTACAATGAGCAGTTCTTC. This rearrangement joins TRBV9 to TRBJ2-1; D not resolved. Trimming took 8 bases from V and 2 from J, leaving 17 bases between them. Germline CDR1 and CDR2: SGDLS and YYNGEE. The CDR3 consists of 15 residues.

The chain has TRBV7-9 and TRBJ2-1; 11 nucleotides match TRBD2. The CDR3 extends over 16 amino acids. V lost 5 bases to trimming and J lost 6 bases; unmatched junction nucleotides: 9. Germline assignment: CDR1 SEHNR and CDR2 FQNEAQ (reference sequence). In nucleotides, the CDR3 is TGTGCCAGCAGCCCCAAGGCTAGCGGGAGGCTCAATGAGCAGTTCTTC. As protein: CASSPKASGRLNEQFF.

This clone came up once. V gene TRBV6-5 combines with J gene TRBJ2-2, with 10 bases fitting TRBD1. V shed 4 bases, J shed 3 bases, and the junction held 5 bases outside the gene matches. The V gene's germline CDR1 is MNHEY and CDR2 SVGAGI. The CDR3 totals 16 residues. The CDR3 sequence is CASSSLGQGYTGELFF. CDR3 DNA: TGTGCCAGCAGTTCCCTGGGACAGGGGTACACCGGGGAGCTGTTTTTT.

This sequence joins TRBV9 and TRBJ1-1, with 7 bases fitting TRBD1. In germline, CDR1 is SGDLS, CDR2 YYNGEE. The trim removed 4 bases at V and 2 bases at J, leaving 5 bases unmatched. CDR3 length: 14 amino acids. CDR3 loop: CASSPGTDNTEAFF. For the CDR3, the DNA is TGTGCCAGCAGCCCCGGGACAGACAACACTGAAGCTTTCTTT.

Only a few counts were recorded for this clone. The chain uses TRBV5-1 and TRBJ2-5, with 7 positions matching TRBD2. CDR3 size: 15 residues. V trimming: 3 bases; J trimming: 2 bases; junction bases outside the gene matches: 7. Per the germline V gene, CDR1 is SGHRS and CDR2 is YFSETQ. CDR3 nucleotides: TGCGCCAGCAGCTCTGGCGGGAGTGGGCAAGAGACCCAGTACTTC. Translated, it gives CASSSGGSGQETQYF.

The chain employs TRBV10-3 and TRBJ2-5; D is undetermined. Germline V CDR1 and CDR2: ENHRY, SYGVKD. V lost 11 bases and J lost 5, with 9 bases in between. The CDR3 contains 10 residues. The CDR3 bases are TGTGCCCCCTCCGGGGAGACCCAGTACTTC. This sequence encodes CAPSGETQYF.

V gene TRBV4-3 combines with J gene TRBJ1-1, with D uncertain. Germline values: CDR1 LGHNA, CDR2 YSLEER. V was pared by 4 bases and J by 1 base, with 7 bases between. There are 13 residues in the CDR3. The CDR3 here is CASSREPNTEAFF. Here the CDR3 DNA reads TGCGCCAGCAGCCGCGAACCGAACACTGAAGCTTTCTTT.

J is TRBJ1-1 and V is TRBV27; possibly TRBD1 for D (6 bases). Per the germline V gene, CDR1 is MNHEY and CDR2 is SMNVEV (reference sequence). This CDR3 has 14 amino acids. V was trimmed by 6 bases and J by 2 bases, leaving 13 bases between them. CDR3 protein: CASSPQGLNTEAFF. DNA for the CDR3: TGTGCCAGCAGCCCACAGGGCTTAAACACTGAAGCTTTCTTT.